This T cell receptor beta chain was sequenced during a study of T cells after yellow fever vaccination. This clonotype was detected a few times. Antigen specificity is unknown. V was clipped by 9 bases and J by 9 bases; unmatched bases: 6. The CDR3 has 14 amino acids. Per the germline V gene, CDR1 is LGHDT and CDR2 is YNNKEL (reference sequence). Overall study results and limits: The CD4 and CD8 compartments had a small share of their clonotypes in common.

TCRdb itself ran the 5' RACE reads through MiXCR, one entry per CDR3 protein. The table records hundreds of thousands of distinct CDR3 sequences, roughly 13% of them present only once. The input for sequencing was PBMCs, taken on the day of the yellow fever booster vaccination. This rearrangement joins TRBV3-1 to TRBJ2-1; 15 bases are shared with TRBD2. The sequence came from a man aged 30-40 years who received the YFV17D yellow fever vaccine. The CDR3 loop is CASAGTSGRSEQFF. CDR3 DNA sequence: TGTGCCAGTGCCGGGACTAGCGGGAGGAGTGAGCAGTTCTTC.